Below are 13 T cell receptor beta chains sequenced from a single sample in a study of Ad26.COV2.S vaccination and SARS-CoV-2 variants. The treatment was: some 20 received Ad26.COV2.S at low or high dose, single or two shots; five or six received placebo; per-sample allocation not given. Samples analyzed were those drawn on day 63 after the first vaccine or placebo injection. Clones were sequenced by immunoSEQ multiplex PCR, and TCRdb holds only the in-frame ones, with some missing. The sample comprises some 320,000 clones, approximately 80% of which are singletons, and about 2.1% rests with the top ten. Here the sequenced sample was peripheral blood, taken in a trial of Ad26.COV2.S vaccine versus placebo. Receptor source: a person aged 18-60 years who received the Ad26.COV2.S COVID-19 vaccine or a placebo.

This chain links TRBV28 with TRBJ2-2; D not certain. The CDR3 spans 13 residues. The ends were cut back, 5 bases at V and 6 bases at J, with 10 bases in the middle. Looked up from germline, CDR1 is MDHEN and CDR2 is SYDVKM. The CDR3 DNA reads TGTGCCAGCAGTCTCGGTATACCCGGGGAGCTGTTTTTT. Translation gives CASSLGIPGELFF.

Notes on this clone: At the DNA level, this CDR3 is encoded by other sequences in the same sample as well. The V gene is TRBV7-9, the J gene TRBJ2-7; 11 bases match TRBD1. This CDR3 is built from 14 residues. With 4 bases clipped from V and 2 bases from J, the junction kept 1 base outside the gene matches. The germline gives CDR1 SEHNR, CDR2 FQNEAQ (reference sequence). CDR3 DNA sequence: TGTGCCAGCAGCTGGACAGGGGGCACCTACGAGCAGTACTTC. It encodes CASSWTGGTYEQYF.

The V call is TRBV6-2 or TRBV6-3, the J call TRBJ1-5; D gene unclear. Germline V gene data show CDR1 as MNHEY and CDR2 as SVGEGT. CDR3 length equals 15 residues. V was trimmed by 5 bases and J by 3 bases, leaving 14 bases between them. The CDR3 protein is CASSQVYDPNQPQHF. The DNA for the CDR3 is TGTGCCAGCAGTCAAGTGTATGACCCCAATCAGCCCCAGCATTTT.

This chain links TRBV30 with TRBJ1-1; tentatively, D is TRBD1 (5 bases). The germline CDR1 and CDR2 sequences are GTSNPN and SVGIG (reference sequence). V shed 5 bases and J shed 1 base, with 14 bases lying between them. This CDR3 is 14 amino acids long. DNA of the CDR3: TGTGCCTGGGGGAGCGGGACCTCGAACACTGAAGCTTTCTTT. Translated, it gives CAWGSGTSNTEAFF. Together with reference TRBV30 and TRBJ1-1, the CDR3 gives the full variable domain: SQTIHQWPATLVQPVGSPLSLECTVEGTSNPNLYWYRQAAGRGLQLLFYSVGIGQISSEVPQNLSASRPQDRQFILSSKKLLLSDSGFYLCAWGSGTSNTEAFFGQGTRLTVV.

J is TRBJ2-7 and V is TRBV27; 12 nucleotides line up with TRBD2. J lost 5 bases, V lost 7 bases, and 9 bases had no gene match. The CDR3 totals 15 residues. Germline V gives CDR1 MNHEY, CDR2 SMNVEV (reference sequence). CDR3 DNA sequence: TGTGCCAGCAACCTAGCGGGGGGGCGGGTCAACGAGCAGTACTTC. It is translated as CASNLAGGRVNEQYF.

As regards this clone: Compared with germline, one end of the junction differs, possibly owing to a read error. The chain joins TRBV2 to TRBJ2-3; 9 nucleotides align to TRBD2. The CDR3 sequence is 11 residues long. Germline-derived CDR1 and CDR2 are SNHLY and FYNNEI. DNA for the CDR3: TGTGCCAGCAGTCTGGTTTTAGCGGGGGTTTTT. As protein: CASSLVLAGVF.

The V gene is TRBV6-5, the J gene TRBJ1-2; no clear D. CDR3 length equals 14 residues. Trimming stripped 0 bases from V and 7 bases from J, with 12 bases between. Germline CDR1 reads MNHEY; CDR2 reads SVGAGI. The chain's CDR3 is CASSYSRVGSGYTF. The CDR3 nucleotides are TGTGCCAGCAGTTACTCGCGGGTAGGCTCTGGCTACACCTTC.

The chain joins TRBV5-5 to TRBJ2-5; tentative D call: TRBD2 (5 bases). V was shortened by 4 bases and J by 3 bases, with 19 bases between the two germline ends. This CDR3 region has 16 residues. The germline V gene has CDR1 SGHKS and CDR2 YYEKEE (reference sequence). CDR3: CASSPLGPPGEETQYF. The DNA for the CDR3 is TGTGCCAGCAGCCCCCTCGGGCCACCCGGGGAAGAGACCCAGTACTTC. Complete variable domain (other parts from reference TRBV5-5 and TRBJ2-5): DAGVTQSPTHLIKTRGQQVTLRCSPISGHKSVSWYQQVLGQGPQFIFQYYEKEERGRGNFPDRFSARQFPNYSSELNVNALLLGDSALYLCASSPLGPPGEETQYFGPGTRLLVL.

The chain has TRBV6-1 and TRBJ2-5; a weak D match, TRBD2 (5 bases). CDR1 and CDR2 from the germline V gene are MNHNS and SASEGT. V lost 2 bases to trimming and J lost 5 bases, with 18 bases between them. The CDR3 contains 16 residues. The CDR3 here is CASSEKVPGFGETQYF. In DNA form, the CDR3 reads TGTGCCAGCAGTGAAAAGGTTCCGGGGTTCGGGGAGACCCAGTACTTC.

CDR3: CASSEYGDEQYF. The CDR3 DNA reads as TGTGCCAGCAGTGAATATGGGGACGAGCAGTACTTC. This chain uses TRBV25-1 with TRBJ2-7; D is undetermined. The CDR3 length is 12 residues. V was pared by 0 bases and J by 5 bases, with 5 bases between. Germline V gene data show CDR1 as MGHDK and CDR2 as SYGVNS.

The rearrangement joins TRBV6-6 to TRBJ2-3; D is unclear. Between the trimmed V and J ends, which lost 2 bases and 1 base, there was a span of 4 bases. The V gene's germline CDR1 is MNHNY and CDR2 SVGAGI (reference sequence). The CDR3 spans 13 residues. The CDR3 sequence: CASSYVGTDTQYF. The CDR3 bases are TGTGCCAGCAGTTACGTAGGCACAGATACGCAGTATTTT.

The genes are TRBV15 and TRBJ2-1; TRBD2 matches 10 bases. Germline V gives CDR1 LNHNV, CDR2 YYDKDF (reference sequence). There are 18 residues in the CDR3. Unmatched junction bases numbered 5, after V lost 0 bases and J lost 0 bases. CDR3 residues: CATSRDQRGGFSYNEQFF. CDR3 sequence (DNA): TGTGCCACCAGCAGAGATCAGCGGGGGGGCTTCTCCTACAATGAGCAGTTCTTC.

The gene calls are TRBV29-1 and TRBJ2-3, with D perhaps TRBD2 (5 bases). Germline CDR1 reads SQVTM; CDR2 reads ANQGSEA. The CDR3 is made up of 14 amino acids. The V gene lost 2 bases and the J gene lost 0 bases, with 9 bases spanning the gap. CDR3 in amino acids: CSVERDYSTDTQYF. In DNA, the CDR3 is TGCAGCGTTGAACGTGACTATAGCACAGATACGCAGTATTTT.